One TCR beta chain is described in this entry. Assay: immunoSEQ multiplex PCR; the TCRdb copy retains only in-frame clones and omits some. In the table there are 150,000 to 200,000 clones, about 77% of which are singletons. These data originate in a study of blood T cell repertoires in COVID-19. The sequence came from a woman aged 45-59 years with acute COVID-19. The sample consisted of PBMCs or T cells enriched from blood (not recorded which).

CDR3 amino acids: CASSPSSTQETQYF. In DNA, the CDR3 is TGTGCCAGCAGCCCGTCTAGCACCCAAGAGACCCAGTACTTC. V and J are TRBV9 and TRBJ2-5, with D perhaps matching TRBD2 (5 bases). CDR1 and CDR2 (germline): SGDLS, YYNGEE. Deletions cut 4 bases from V and 1 base from J, with 11 bases between. The CDR3 totals 14 residues.